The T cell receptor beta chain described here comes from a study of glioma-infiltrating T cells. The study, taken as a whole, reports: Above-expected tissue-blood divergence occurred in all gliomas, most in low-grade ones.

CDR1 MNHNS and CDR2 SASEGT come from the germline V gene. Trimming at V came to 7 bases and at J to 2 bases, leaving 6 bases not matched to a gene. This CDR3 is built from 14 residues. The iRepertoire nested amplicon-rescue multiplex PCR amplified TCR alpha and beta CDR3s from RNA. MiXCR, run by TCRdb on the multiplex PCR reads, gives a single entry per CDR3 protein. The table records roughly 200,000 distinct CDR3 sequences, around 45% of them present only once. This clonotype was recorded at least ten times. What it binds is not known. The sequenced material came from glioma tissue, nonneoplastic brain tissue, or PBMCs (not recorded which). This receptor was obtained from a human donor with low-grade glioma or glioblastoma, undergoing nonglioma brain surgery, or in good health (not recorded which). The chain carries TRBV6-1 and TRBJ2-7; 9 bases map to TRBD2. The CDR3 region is CASKSTSGPYEQYF. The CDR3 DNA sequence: TGTGCCAGCAAGTCGACTAGCGGACCCTACGAGCAGTACTTC.